This TCR beta chain stems from a study of T cell responses to AZD1222 COVID-19 vaccine. Study-wide findings and caveats: There were mostly white British donors and more females than males, and clonal diversity was possibly underestimated.

TCRdb's copy holds only in-frame clones and misses some; the assay was immunoSEQ multiplex PCR. The table has tens of thousands of clones, 89% seen once. Trimming left V 1 base short and J 0 bases short, with 9 bases between. Per germline, CDR1 KGHDR and CDR2 SFDVKD. The CDR3 loop spans 16 amino acids. In regard to this clone: Its specificity is unknown.

The V and J genes are TRBV24-1 and TRBJ2-1; no definite D call. Sample: peripheral blood, taken 28 days after the second AZD1222 dose. The TCR originated in an adult who received the AZD1222 COVID-19 vaccine. CDR3 sequence (DNA): TGTGCCACCAGTGATTTTGGTCTGAGCTCCTACAATGAGCAGTTCTTC. Protein sequence: CATSDFGLSSYNEQFF.